This T cell receptor (beta chain) was sequenced in a study of radiation and T cells in renal cell carcinoma. V lost 2 bases and J lost 4, with 19 bases in between. Germline V gene sequence: CDR1 SQVTM, CDR2 ANQGSEA. CDR3 length equals 16 residues. Some clones are missing from TCRdb's copy, which holds only in-frame ones; the method was immunoSEQ multiplex PCR. The sample includes tens of thousands of clones, under 90% of them seen just once. Time point described: baseline pretreatment blood. Described treatment: 15 Gy SBRT to primary tumor, nephrectomy 4 weeks later. The receptor comes from a man aged 55-75 years with renal cell carcinoma. The material was blood, obtained from a patient whose treatment included radiotherapy and nephrectomy. V gene TRBV29-1 combines with J gene TRBJ2-3; D ambiguous. The CDR3 bases are TGCAGCGTTGAATGTATTTCTCCTCCCCTGGCAGATACGCAGTATTTT. Protein product: CSVECISPPLADTQYF.